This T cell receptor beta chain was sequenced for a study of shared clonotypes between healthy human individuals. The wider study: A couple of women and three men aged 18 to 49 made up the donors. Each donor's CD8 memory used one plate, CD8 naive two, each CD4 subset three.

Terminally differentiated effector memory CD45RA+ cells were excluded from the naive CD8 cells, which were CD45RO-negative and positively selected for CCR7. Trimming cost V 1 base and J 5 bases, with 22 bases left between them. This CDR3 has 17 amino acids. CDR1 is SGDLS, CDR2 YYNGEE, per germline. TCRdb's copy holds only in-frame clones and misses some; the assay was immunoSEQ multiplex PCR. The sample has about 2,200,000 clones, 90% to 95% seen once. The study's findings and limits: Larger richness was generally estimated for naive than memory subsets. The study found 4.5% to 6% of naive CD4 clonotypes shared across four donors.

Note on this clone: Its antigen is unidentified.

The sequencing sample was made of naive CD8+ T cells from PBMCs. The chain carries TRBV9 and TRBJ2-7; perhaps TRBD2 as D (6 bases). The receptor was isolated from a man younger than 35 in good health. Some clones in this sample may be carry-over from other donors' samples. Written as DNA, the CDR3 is TGTGCCAGCAGCGTATTTGATGACGGCGGGAAACTCCACGAGCAGTACTTC. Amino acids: CASSVFDDGGKLHEQYF.